This TCR beta chain came from a study of Tregs in tolerant kidney transplant recipients. Unstimulated regulatory T cells (CD4+CD25+CD127-), CD4+CD25- non-regulatory cells, CD4 and CD8 cells were FACS-sorted from thawed PBMCs. Repertoires were generated with immunoSEQ multiplex PCR, while TCRdb's copy carries only in-frame clones and drops some. The repertoire has some 110,000 clones, about 91% of them found once; the top ten carry roughly 0.63%. The CDR3 extends over 12 amino acids. Looked up from germline, CDR1 is MNHEY and CDR2 is SVGAGI. V was clipped by 6 bases and J by 3 bases, with 8 bases between them.

The TCR was taken from a human donor in good health. Input material: CD4+ T cells from blood. The V and J genes are TRBV6-5 and TRBJ1-1, with D tentatively TRBD1 (6 bases). DNA of the CDR3: TGTGCCAGCAGCACAGGGTACACTGAAGCTTTCTTT. Translating gives CASSTGYTEAFF.